This is a list of T cell receptor beta chains from one sample in a study of cytomegalovirus exposure and HLA in healthy donors. Clones were sequenced by immunoSEQ multiplex PCR, and TCRdb holds only the in-frame ones, with some missing. The sample comprises under 150,000 clones, over 70% of which are singletons, and under 9.5% rests with the top ten. Sequencing was carried out using PBMCs. All receptors derive from a woman aged 45-59 years in good health and CMV-seropositive. CDR3s include the opening cysteine and the closing phenylalanine or tryptophan. A D gene is named only where the DNA matches it firmly. A clone size is listed for some rows: how often the clone was seen (once, few, many), or a class if it is expanded.

V,size,J,D,CDR3,DNA
TRBV6-1,-,TRBJ1-6,TRBD1,CASSEAPGGQPNSPLHF,TGTGCCAGCAGTGAAGCCCCAGGGGGACAACCTAATTCACCCCTCCACTTT
TRBV4-1,few,TRBJ2-1,-,CASLHHEQFF,TGCGCCAGCTTACACCATGAGCAGTTCTTC
TRBV7-2,-,TRBJ2-5,TRBD2,CASSRSGGAGETQYF,TGTGCCAGCAGCCGTAGCGGGGGGGCCGGAGAGACCCAGTACTTC
TRBV18,-,TRBJ1-2,-,CASSPASANYGYTF,TGTGCCAGCTCACCCGCCTCGGCTAACTATGGCTACACCTTC
TRBV9,-,TRBJ2-7,TRBD2,CASSVAGTSDYEQYF,TGTGCCAGCAGCGTAGCTGGGACTAGCGATTACGAGCAGTACTTC
TRBV27,-,TRBJ2-2,-,CASSLLGELFF,TGTGCCAGCAGTTTACTCGGGGAGCTGTTTTTT
TRBV15,-,TRBJ2-7,TRBD1,CATSVRTGPYEQYF,TGTGCCACCAGCGTACGGACAGGGCCCTACGAGCAGTACTTC
TRBV30,-,TRBJ2-1,TRBD2,CAGGGGVMNEQFF,TGTGCCGGCGGCGGGGGGGTAATGAATGAGCAGTTCTTC
TRBV7-9,-,TRBJ1-1,-,CASSLANAGEAFF,TGTGCCAGCAGCTTAGCTAATGCAGGTGAGGCTTTCTTT
TRBV15,-,TRBJ2-5,TRBD1,CATATDRDETQYF,TGTGCCACCGCCACCGACAGGGACGAGACCCAGTACTTC
TRBV5-4,-,TRBJ2-3,TRBD1,CASSPRDSFDTQYF,TGTGCCAGCAGCCCCCGGGACAGCTTCGATACGCAGTATTTT
TRBV4-2,-,TRBJ1-2,TRBD1,CASSQEGTGSYVNYGYTF,TGTGCCAGCAGCCAAGAGGGGACAGGGTCGTATGTAAACTATGGCTACACCTTC
TRBV4-1,once,TRBJ2-7,TRBD1,CASSEGQGNYEQYF,TGCGCCAGCAGCGAAGGACAGGGAAACTACGAGCAGTACTTC
TRBV5-1,-,TRBJ2-6,-,CASREGASSGANVLTF,TGCGCCAGCAGGGAGGGGGCAAGCTCTGGGGCCAACGTCCTGACTTTC
TRBV4-2,-,TRBJ2-7,TRBD1,CASSQVQGANYEQYF,TGTGCCAGCAGCCAAGTACAGGGGGCTAACTACGAGCAGTACTTC
TRBV7-3,-,TRBJ2-1,TRBD2,CASSTGLAGNNEQFF,TGTGCCAGCAGCACGGGACTAGCGGGGAACAATGAGCAGTTCTTC
TRBV5-8,-,TRBJ1-5,TRBD1,CASSTTGALGPQHF,TGTGCCAGCAGCACGACAGGGGCACTGGGGCCCCAGCATTTT
TRBV7-9,-,TRBJ1-1,-,CASSLAGVPLEAFF,TGTGCCAGCAGCTTAGCCGGGGTCCCCCTTGAAGCTTTCTTT
TRBV6-5,once,TRBJ1-1,-,CASSKPGLNTEAFF,TGTGCCAGCAGTAAACCGGGATTGAACACTGAAGCTTTCTTT
TRBV5-1,-,TRBJ1-4,-,CASRGLNEKLFF,TGCGCCAGCAGGGGCCTTAATGAAAAACTGTTTTTT
TRBV5-4,-,TRBJ1-1,-,CASSLKDRSNTEAFF,TGTGCCAGCAGCTTAAAGGACAGATCGAACACTGAAGCTTTCTTT
TRBV6-1,-,TRBJ2-7,-,CASSEGGGLGEQYF,TGTGCCAGCAGTGAAGGGGGGGGGCTGGGCGAGCAGTACTTC
TRBV4-3,-,TRBJ2-7,TRBD2,CASSQGYPLAGVPEQYF,TGCGCCAGCAGCCAAGGCTACCCACTAGCGGGGGTTCCCGAGCAGTACTTC
TRBV5-6,-,TRBJ1-2,-,CASSLVQGGGYTF,TGTGCCAGCAGCTTGGTACAGGGTGGCGGCTACACCTTC
TRBV2,-,TRBJ2-7,TRBD2,CAVTSGVYEQYF,TGTGCCGTAACTAGCGGGGTATACGAGCAGTACTTC
TRBV2,-,TRBJ1-5,-,CASSDEGKQPQHF,TGTGCCAGCAGTGATGAGGGAAAGCAGCCCCAGCATTTT
TRBV4-1,-,TRBJ2-7,-,CASSHRGVSDYEQYF,TGCGCCAGCAGCCACAGGGGGGTATCCGACTACGAGCAGTACTTC
TRBV7-9,-,TRBJ2-1,-,CASSPGSNEQFF,TGTGCCAGCAGCCCCGGGAGCAATGAGCAGTTCTTC
TRBV7-9,-,TRBJ1-5,TRBD1,CASSSGDRGGNQPQHF,TGTGCCAGCAGCTCCGGGGACAGGGGAGGCAATCAGCCCCAGCATTTT
TRBV7-9,-,TRBJ2-3,-,CASSLFAGADTQYF,TGTGCCAGCAGCTTATTCGCAGGGGCAGATACGCAGTATTTT
TRBV6-1,-,TRBJ1-2,-,CASSGGGENYGYTF,TGTGCCAGCAGTGGTGGCGGCGAAAACTATGGCTACACCTTC
TRBV4-2,-,TRBJ2-7,TRBD1,CASSQGRGQGAYEQYF,TGTGCCAGCAGCCAGGGAAGGGGACAGGGGGCCTACGAGCAGTACTTC
TRBV5-6,-,TRBJ2-7,TRBD1,CASSSDRGGYEQYF,TGTGCCAGCAGCTCGGACAGGGGAGGATACGAGCAGTACTTC
TRBV6-1,few,TRBJ1-4,-,CASSVGGEKLFF,TGTGCCAGCAGTGTCGGGGGTGAAAAACTGTTTTTT
TRBV12-5,-,TRBJ2-7,-,CASGLRTDEQYF,TGTGCTAGTGGTTTGAGGACAGACGAGCAGTACTTC
TRBV25-1,-,TRBJ2-5,TRBD2,CASRLAGGGPKETQYF,TGTGCCAGCAGACTAGCGGGGGGCGGTCCCAAAGAGACCCAGTACTTC
TRBV2,-,TRBJ2-5,TRBD2,CASSEHWGLAGETQYF,TGTGCCAGCAGTGAACATTGGGGACTAGCGGGAGAGACCCAGTACTTC
TRBV2,-,TRBJ2-1,TRBD2,CASTRLAEYNEQFF,TGTGCCAGCACCCGACTAGCGGAATACAATGAGCAGTTCTTC
TRBV4-1,-,TRBJ2-1,TRBD1,CASSHPRQGTPYNEQFF,TGCGCCAGCAGCCACCCACGACAGGGGACCCCCTACAATGAGCAGTTCTTC
TRBV30,-,TRBJ2-1,TRBD2,CAWSVGRGGYNEQFF,TGTGCCTGGAGTGTAGGCCGCGGGGGGTACAATGAGCAGTTCTTC
TRBV18,-,TRBJ1-5,-,CASSPRRRDQPQHF,TGTGCCAGCTCACCAAGAAGACGGGATCAGCCCCAGCATTTT
TRBV7-9,few,TRBJ1-3,-,CASSLDNSGNTIYF,TGTGCCAGCAGCTTAGATAACTCTGGAAACACCATATATTTT
TRBV6-5,-,TRBJ2-1,TRBD2,CASRLGLAGPHEQFF,TGTGCCAGCAGGCTGGGACTAGCGGGTCCCCATGAGCAGTTCTTC
TRBV7-2,-,TRBJ2-3,-,CASSLYTAGTDTQYF,TGTGCCAGCAGCTTATACACTGCGGGTACAGATACGCAGTATTTT
TRBV11-3,few,TRBJ2-2,TRBD2,CASSSAGGSDTGELFF,TGTGCCAGCAGTTCGGCGGGGGGGTCAGACACCGGGGAGCTGTTTTTT
TRBV6-6,-,TRBJ2-7,TRBD1,CASSYFGQGSSYEQYF,TGTGCCAGCAGTTACTTCGGACAGGGCAGCTCCTACGAGCAGTACTTC
TRBV6-1,-,TRBJ2-1,-,CASLGGASYNEQFF,TGTGCCAGCTTGGGGGGGGCCTCCTACAATGAGCAGTTCTTC
TRBV20-1,-,TRBJ2-1,-,CSATQYNEQFF,TGCAGTGCTACCCAATACAATGAGCAGTTCTTC
TRBV30,-,TRBJ2-5,TRBD1,CAWIGDRQETQYF,TGTGCCTGGATTGGGGACAGACAAGAGACCCAGTACTTC
TRBV27,-,TRBJ2-7,TRBD1,CASSLGTGGNEQYF,TGTGCCAGCAGTCTTGGGACAGGGGGAAACGAGCAGTACTTC
TRBV5-4,-,TRBJ2-2,-,CASSLGQRGTGELFF,TGTGCCAGCAGCTTGGGACAGAGGGGGACCGGGGAGCTGTTTTTT
TRBV2,-,TRBJ2-3,TRBD2,CASTPGLVEDTQYF,TGTGCCAGCACCCCCGGACTAGTTGAAGATACGCAGTATTTT
TRBV5-4,-,TRBJ1-1,-,CASSFLENTEAFF,TGTGCCAGCAGCTTCCTAGAGAACACTGAAGCTTTCTTT
TRBV10-3,-,TRBJ2-5,-,CAIKDGSGETQYF,TGTGCCATCAAAGACGGTTCGGGGGAGACCCAGTACTTC
TRBV19,few,TRBJ1-1,-,CASRGNTEAFF,TGTGCCAGTCGCGGGAACACTGAAGCTTTCTTT
TRBV5-8,-,TRBJ1-2,-,CASSLSMSNFNYGYTF,TGTGCCAGCAGCTTGAGTATGTCAAACTTTAACTATGGCTACACCTTC
TRBV4-1,-,TRBJ1-2,TRBD1,CASSQRTGNYGYTF,TGCGCCAGCAGCCAGAGGACAGGTAACTATGGCTACACCTTC
TRBV5-1,-,TRBJ1-1,-,CASSLLANTEAFF,TGCGCCAGCAGCTTGTTGGCGAACACTGAAGCTTTCTTT
TRBV27,-,TRBJ2-2,TRBD1,CASSRNRGTGELFF,TGTGCCAGCAGCAGGAACAGGGGTACCGGGGAGCTGTTTTTT